The 9 T cell receptor beta chains in this list originate from one sample, sequenced in a study of cytomegalovirus exposure and HLA in healthy donors. The primer mix had 60 Vbeta and 13 Jbeta primers. Data came from immunoSEQ multiplex PCR; TCRdb stores just in-frame clones and leaves some out. In the table there are about 130,000 clones, 17% of which are singletons. Sequences were obtained from PBMCs. The source of these receptors is a female donor in good health and CMV-seropositive.

The gene calls are TRBV28 and TRBJ2-1; 8 bases align to TRBD1. CDR1 is MDHEN, CDR2 SYDVKM, per germline. The CDR3 is 15 residues long. The V segment lost 8 bases and the J segment 8 bases; nucleotides outside the gene matches: 14. The CDR3 spells CASYSRTGNSDEQFF. The CDR3 region has the DNA TGTGCCAGCTACTCCCGGACAGGGAATTCCGATGAGCAGTTCTTC.

This clone showed up just a few times. The J gene is TRBJ1-1, the V gene TRBV18; a possible D gene is TRBD1 (6 bases). The CDR3 sequence is 18 residues long. The V end lost 4 bases, the J end lost 1 base, and 22 bases lay between the germline ends. Germline V CDR1 and CDR2: KGHSH, LQKENI. The CDR3 coding sequence is TGTGCCAGCTCACGCCCCAGCGGGACAACGATTTGGAACACTGAAGCTTTCTTT. Protein sequence: CASSRPSGTTIWNTEAFF.

This clone was seen only a few times. This chain connects TRBV5-1 to TRBJ1-6; D gene uncertain. There are 16 residues in the CDR3. CDR1 is SGHRS and CDR2 is YFSETQ in the germline V gene. With 1 base removed from V and 8 bases from J, the gap between germline ends came to 16 bases. This CDR3 is CASSLSGGRVHSPLHF. CDR3 DNA sequence: TGCGCCAGCAGCTTGTCTGGAGGGCGAGTCCATTCACCCCTCCACTTT.

This sequence joins TRBV18 and TRBJ2-7; D possibly corresponds to TRBD1 (6 bases). Germline CDR1 KGHSH, CDR2 LQKENI. CDR3 length: 14 amino acids. The V end was cut by 3 bases, the J end by 2 bases, with 11 bases between. In DNA, the CDR3 is TGTGCCAGCTCACCGACAGGTAATGCCTACGAGCAGTACTTC. Its translation is CASSPTGNAYEQYF.

The chain uses TRBV28 and TRBJ2-7; 9 nucleotides align to TRBD1. V trimming: 2 bases; J trimming: 2 bases; junction bases outside the gene matches: 4. The CDR3 is 15 amino acids. CDR1 and CDR2 from the germline V gene are MDHEN and SYDVKM. CDR3 region: CASSLPGQGAYEQYF. CDR3 nucleotide sequence: TGTGCCAGCAGTTTACCGGGACAGGGAGCCTACGAGCAGTACTTC.

V gene TRBV11-1 combines with J gene TRBJ2-7, with TRBD2 matching 7 bases. The V gene's germline CDR1 is SGHAT and CDR2 FQDESV (reference sequence). Trimming took 5 bases from V and 0 from J; bases not matched to a gene: 7. This CDR3 has 15 amino acids. In nucleotides, the CDR3 is TGTGCCAGCAGCCCCCGGGACTACAGCTCCTACGAGCAGTACTTC. This encodes CASSPRDYSSYEQYF.

This clone was recorded a few times. The chain has TRBV6-6 and TRBJ1-4, with 7 bases aligning to TRBD1. The CDR3 contains 14 residues. Germline-derived CDR1 and CDR2 are MNHNY and SVGAGI (reference sequence). The ends lost 6 bases at V and 6 bases at J; junction bases unmatched: 7. The CDR3 coding sequence is TGTGCCAGCAGCCTACAGGGGAGCTATGAAAAACTGTTTTTT. Encoded protein: CASSLQGSYEKLFF.

This clone has more than one count but fewer than ten. The rearrangement uses TRBV4-3 and TRBJ2-7, with 7 bases fitting TRBD1. J lost 0 bases, V lost 0 bases, and 8 bases had no gene match. The length of the CDR3 is 17 residues. The germline gives CDR1 LGHNA, CDR2 YSLEER. CDR3: CASSQDPSRDSSYEQYF. Here the CDR3 DNA reads TGCGCCAGCAGCCAAGATCCCTCCCGGGACAGCTCCTACGAGCAGTACTTC.

This clone was seen only a few times. The gene calls are TRBV5-1 and TRBJ2-1; TRBD2 matches at 14 bases. This CDR3 contains 16 residues. With 4 bases clipped from V and 6 bases from J, the junction kept 6 bases outside the gene matches. In germline, CDR1 is SGHRS, CDR2 YFSETQ. Here the CDR3 reads CASSLSGTSGSNEQFF. For the CDR3, the DNA is TGCGCCAGCAGCCTCTCCGGGACTAGCGGGAGCAATGAGCAGTTCTTC.